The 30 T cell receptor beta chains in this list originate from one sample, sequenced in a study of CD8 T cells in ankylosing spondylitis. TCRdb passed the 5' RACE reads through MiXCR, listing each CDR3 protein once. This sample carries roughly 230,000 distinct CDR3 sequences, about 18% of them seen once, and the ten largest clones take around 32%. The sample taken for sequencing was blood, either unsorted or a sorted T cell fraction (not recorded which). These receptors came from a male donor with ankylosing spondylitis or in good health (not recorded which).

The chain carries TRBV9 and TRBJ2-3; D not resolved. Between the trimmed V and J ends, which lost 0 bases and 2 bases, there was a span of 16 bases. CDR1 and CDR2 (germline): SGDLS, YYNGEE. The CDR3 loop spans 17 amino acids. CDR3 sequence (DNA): TGTGCCAGCAGCGTAGCGCCGGACCAACACAACACAGATACGCAGTATTTT. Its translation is CASSVAPDQHNTDTQYF. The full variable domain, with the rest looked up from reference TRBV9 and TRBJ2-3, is DSGVTQTPKHLITATGQRVTLRCSPRSGDLSVYWYQQSLDQGLQFLIQYYNGEERAKGNILERFSAQQFPDLHSELNLSSLELGDSALYFCASSVAPDQHNTDTQYFGPGTRLTVL.

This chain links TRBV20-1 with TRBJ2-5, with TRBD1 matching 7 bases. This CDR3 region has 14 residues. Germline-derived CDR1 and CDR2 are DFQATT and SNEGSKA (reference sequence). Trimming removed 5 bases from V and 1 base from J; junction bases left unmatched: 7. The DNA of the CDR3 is TGCAGTGCTCTCCGGGACAGCCCCCAAGAGACCCAGTACTTC. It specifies CSALRDSPQETQYF.

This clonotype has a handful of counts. This CDR3 is CASSQGELAGDTDTQYF. The CDR3 DNA follows: TGTGCCAGCAGCCAGGGGGAGCTAGCGGGAGACACAGATACGCAGTATTTT. The genes are TRBV4-2 and TRBJ2-3, with TRBD2 matching over 10 bases. Germline V CDR1 and CDR2: LGHNA, YNFKEQ. There are 17 residues in the CDR3. Germline trimming cut 3 bases from V and 2 bases from J; bases unmatched to any gene: 8.

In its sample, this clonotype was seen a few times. This CDR3 is CASSYRIAGVTDTQYF. The CDR3 bases are TGTGCCAGCAGTTACAGGATAGCGGGAGTCACAGATACGCAGTATTTT. The chain joins TRBV12-3 or TRBV12-4 to TRBJ2-3, with 9 bases fitting TRBD2. Unmatched junction bases numbered 7, after V lost 4 bases and J lost 2 bases. The CDR3 contains 16 residues.

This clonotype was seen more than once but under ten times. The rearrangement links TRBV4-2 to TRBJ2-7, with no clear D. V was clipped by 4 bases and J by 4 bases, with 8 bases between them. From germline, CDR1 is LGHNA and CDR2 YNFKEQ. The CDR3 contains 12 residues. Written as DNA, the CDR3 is TGTGCCAGCAGCCGAGAGAATTACGAGCAGTACTTC. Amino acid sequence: CASSRENYEQYF.

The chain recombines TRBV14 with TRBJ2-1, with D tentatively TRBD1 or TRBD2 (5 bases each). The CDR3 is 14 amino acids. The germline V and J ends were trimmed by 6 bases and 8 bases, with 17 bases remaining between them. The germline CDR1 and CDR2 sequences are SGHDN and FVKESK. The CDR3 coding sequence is TGTGCCAGCAGGAGCCGGGACCCCGGTCATGAGCAGTTCTTC. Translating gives CASRSRDPGHEQFF.

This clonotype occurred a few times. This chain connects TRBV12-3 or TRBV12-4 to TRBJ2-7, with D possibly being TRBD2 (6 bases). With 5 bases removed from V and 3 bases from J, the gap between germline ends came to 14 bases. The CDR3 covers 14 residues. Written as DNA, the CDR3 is TGTGCCAGCAGTACGACCTCCGGGGGCTACGAGCAGTACTTC. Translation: CASSTTSGGYEQYF.

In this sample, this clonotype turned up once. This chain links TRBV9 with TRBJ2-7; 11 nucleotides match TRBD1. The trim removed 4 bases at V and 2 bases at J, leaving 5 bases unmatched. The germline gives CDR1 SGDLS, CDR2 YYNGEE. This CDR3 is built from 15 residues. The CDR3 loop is CASSPRDRGAYEQYF. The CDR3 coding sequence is TGTGCCAGCAGCCCTCGGGACAGGGGGGCCTACGAGCAGTACTTC.

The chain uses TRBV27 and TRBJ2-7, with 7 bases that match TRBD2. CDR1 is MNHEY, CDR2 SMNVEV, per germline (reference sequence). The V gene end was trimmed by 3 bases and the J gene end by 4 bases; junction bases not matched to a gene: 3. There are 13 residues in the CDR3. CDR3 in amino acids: CASSLGLQYEQYF. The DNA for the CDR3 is TGTGCCAGCAGTTTGGGACTACAGTACGAGCAGTACTTC.

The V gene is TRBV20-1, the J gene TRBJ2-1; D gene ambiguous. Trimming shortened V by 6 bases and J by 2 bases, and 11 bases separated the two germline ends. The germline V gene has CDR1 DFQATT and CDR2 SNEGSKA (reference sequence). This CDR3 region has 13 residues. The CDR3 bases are TGCAGTGCCGATATGGAGACCTACAATGAGCAGTTCTTC. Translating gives CSADMETYNEQFF.

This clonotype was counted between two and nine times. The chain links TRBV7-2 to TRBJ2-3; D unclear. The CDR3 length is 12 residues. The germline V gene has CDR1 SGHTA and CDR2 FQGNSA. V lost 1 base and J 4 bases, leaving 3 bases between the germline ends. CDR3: CASSLVSDTQYF. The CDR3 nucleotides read TGTGCCAGCAGCTTAGTTTCAGATACGCAGTATTTT.

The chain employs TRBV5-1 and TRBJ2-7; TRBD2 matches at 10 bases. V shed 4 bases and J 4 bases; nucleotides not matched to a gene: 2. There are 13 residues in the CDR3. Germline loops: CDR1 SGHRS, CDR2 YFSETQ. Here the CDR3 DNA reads TGCGCCAGCAGCGGGACTAGCGCGTACGAGCAGTACTTC. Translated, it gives CASSGTSAYEQYF.

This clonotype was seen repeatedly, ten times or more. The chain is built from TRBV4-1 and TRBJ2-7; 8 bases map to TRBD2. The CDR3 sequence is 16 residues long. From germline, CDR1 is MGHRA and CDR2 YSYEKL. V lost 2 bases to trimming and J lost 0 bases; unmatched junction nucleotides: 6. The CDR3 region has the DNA TGCGCCAGCAGCCAAAGTTCAAGCGGGAGCTCCTACGAGCAGTACTTC. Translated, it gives CASSQSSSGSSYEQYF.

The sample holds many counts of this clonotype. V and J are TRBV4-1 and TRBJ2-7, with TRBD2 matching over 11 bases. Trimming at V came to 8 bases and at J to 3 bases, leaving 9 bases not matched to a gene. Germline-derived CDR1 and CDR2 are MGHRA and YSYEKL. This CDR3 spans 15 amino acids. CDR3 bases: TGCGCCAGCGGCGCCAGTGGGACTAGCGGCTACGAGCAGTACTTC. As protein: CASGASGTSGYEQYF.

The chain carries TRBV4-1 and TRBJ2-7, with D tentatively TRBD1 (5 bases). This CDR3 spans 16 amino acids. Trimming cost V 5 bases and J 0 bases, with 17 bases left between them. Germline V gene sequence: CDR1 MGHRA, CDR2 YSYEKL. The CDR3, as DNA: TGCGCCAGCAGCGCTCAGGGCAGGGCAAGCTCCTACGAGCAGTACTTC. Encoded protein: CASSAQGRASSYEQYF.

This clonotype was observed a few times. Here the CDR3 reads CAISEFSATYNEQFF. Written as DNA, the CDR3 is TGTGCCATCAGTGAGTTTAGCGCAACCTACAATGAGCAGTTCTTC. V usage is TRBV10-3 and J usage is TRBJ2-1; a possible D gene is TRBD2 (5 bases). Germline CDR1 reads ENHRY; CDR2 reads SYGVKD. Trimming removed 1 base at V and 2 bases at J, with 9 bases between. The CDR3 is made up of 15 amino acids.

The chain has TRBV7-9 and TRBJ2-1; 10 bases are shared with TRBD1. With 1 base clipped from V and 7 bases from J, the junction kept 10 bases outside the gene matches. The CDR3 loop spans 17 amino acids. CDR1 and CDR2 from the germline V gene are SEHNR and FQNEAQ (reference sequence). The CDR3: CASSLDFGTGDLNEQFF. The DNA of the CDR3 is TGTGCCAGCAGCTTAGATTTCGGGACAGGGGACCTTAATGAGCAGTTCTTC.

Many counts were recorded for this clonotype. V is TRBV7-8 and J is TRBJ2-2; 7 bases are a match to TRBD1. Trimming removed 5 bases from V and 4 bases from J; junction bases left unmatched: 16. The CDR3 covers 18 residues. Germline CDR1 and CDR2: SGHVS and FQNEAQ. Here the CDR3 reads CASSVGTLGQSATGELFF. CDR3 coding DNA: TGTGCCAGCAGCGTAGGGACCCTGGGACAGTCAGCCACCGGGGAGCTGTTTTTT.

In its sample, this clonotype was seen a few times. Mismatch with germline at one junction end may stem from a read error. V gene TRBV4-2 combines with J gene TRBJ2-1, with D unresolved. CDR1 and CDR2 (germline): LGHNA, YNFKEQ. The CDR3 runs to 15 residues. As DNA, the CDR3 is TGTGCCAGCAGCGAAGACCTAAGCGCCTACAATGAGCAGTTCTTC. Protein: CASSEDLSAYNEQFF.

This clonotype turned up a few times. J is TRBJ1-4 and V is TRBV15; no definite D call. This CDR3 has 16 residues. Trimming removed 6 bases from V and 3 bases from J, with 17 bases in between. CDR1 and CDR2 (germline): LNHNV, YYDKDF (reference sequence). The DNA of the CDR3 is TGTGCCACCAGAACTACCGAGGCACAGTCTAATGAAAAACTGTTTTTT. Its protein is CATRTTEAQSNEKLFF. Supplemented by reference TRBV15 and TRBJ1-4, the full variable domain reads DAMVIQNPRYQVTQFGKPVTLSCSQTLNHNVMYWYQQKSSQAPKLLFHYYDKDFNNEADTPDNFQSRRPNTSFCFLDIRSPGLGDTAMYLCATRTTEAQSNEKLFFGSGTQLSVL.

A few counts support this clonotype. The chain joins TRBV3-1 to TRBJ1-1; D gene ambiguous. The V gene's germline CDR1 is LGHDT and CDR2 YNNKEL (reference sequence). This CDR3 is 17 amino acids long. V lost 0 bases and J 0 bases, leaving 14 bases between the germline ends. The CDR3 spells CASSQDQAVVLNTEAFF. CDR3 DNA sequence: TGTGCCAGCAGCCAAGATCAGGCAGTAGTCTTGAACACTGAAGCTTTCTTT.

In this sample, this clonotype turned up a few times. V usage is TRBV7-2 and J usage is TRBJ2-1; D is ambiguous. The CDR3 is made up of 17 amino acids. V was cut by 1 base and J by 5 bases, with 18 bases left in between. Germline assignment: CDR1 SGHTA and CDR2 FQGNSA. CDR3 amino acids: CASSLVGSHIGNNEQFF. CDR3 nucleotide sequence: TGTGCCAGCAGCTTAGTTGGGTCTCATATAGGGAACAATGAGCAGTTCTTC.

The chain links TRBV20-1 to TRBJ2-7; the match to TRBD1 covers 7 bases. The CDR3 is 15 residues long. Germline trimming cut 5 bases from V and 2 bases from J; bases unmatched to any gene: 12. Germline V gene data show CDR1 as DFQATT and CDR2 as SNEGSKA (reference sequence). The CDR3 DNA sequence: TGCAGTGCTGTGACTTTACCGGGACAGACCTACGAGCAGTACTTC. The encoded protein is CSAVTLPGQTYEQYF.

This CDR3 is CASSIGQDEAFF. The CDR3 DNA reads TGTGCCAGCAGCATCGGACAGGATGAAGCTTTCTTT. V is TRBV7-9 and J is TRBJ1-1, with TRBD1 identical over 7 bases. V lost 5 bases to trimming and J lost 7 bases; unmatched junction nucleotides: 4. The CDR3 has 12 residues. The V gene's germline CDR1 is SEHNR and CDR2 FQNEAQ (reference sequence).

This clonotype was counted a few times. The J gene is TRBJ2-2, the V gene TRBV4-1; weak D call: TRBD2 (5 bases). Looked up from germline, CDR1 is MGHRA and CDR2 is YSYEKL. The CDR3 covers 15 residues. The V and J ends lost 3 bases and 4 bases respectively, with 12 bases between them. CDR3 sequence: CASSQPGYGTGELFF. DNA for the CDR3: TGCGCCAGCAGCCAGCCGGGGTATGGCACCGGGGAGCTGTTTTTT.

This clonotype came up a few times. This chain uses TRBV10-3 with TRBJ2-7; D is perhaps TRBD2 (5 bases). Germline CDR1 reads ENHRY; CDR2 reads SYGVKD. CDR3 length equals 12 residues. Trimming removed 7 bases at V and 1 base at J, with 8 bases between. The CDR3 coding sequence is TGTGCCATCAACGGGGATTCCTACGAGCAGTACTTC. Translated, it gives CAINGDSYEQYF.

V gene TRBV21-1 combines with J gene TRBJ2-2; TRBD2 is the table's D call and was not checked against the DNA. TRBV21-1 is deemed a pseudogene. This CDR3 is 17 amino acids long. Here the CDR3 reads CASSTPEGLAGGRGLFF. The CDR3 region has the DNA TGTGCCAGCAGCACCCCAGAGGGACTAGCGGGAGGCCGCGGGCTGTTTTTT.

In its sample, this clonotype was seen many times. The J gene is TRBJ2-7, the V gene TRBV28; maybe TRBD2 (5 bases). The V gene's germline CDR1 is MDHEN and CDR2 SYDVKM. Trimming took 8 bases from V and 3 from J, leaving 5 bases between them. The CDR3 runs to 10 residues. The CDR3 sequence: CASEGYEQYF. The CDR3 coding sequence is TGTGCCAGCGAGGGCTACGAGCAGTACTTC.

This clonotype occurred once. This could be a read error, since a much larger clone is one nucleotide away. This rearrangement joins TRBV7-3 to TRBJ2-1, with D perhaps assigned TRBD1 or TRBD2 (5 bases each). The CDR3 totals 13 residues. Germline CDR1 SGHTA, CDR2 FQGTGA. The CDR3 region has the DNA TGTGCCAGCAGCTTAGGTGGGACGAATGGGCAGTTCTTC. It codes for CASSLGGTNGQFF.

CDR3 DNA: TGTGCCAGCAGCGCAGCAGGTGGCTACTATGGCTACACCTTC. This sequence encodes CASSAAGGYYGYTF. The rearrangement links TRBV9 to TRBJ1-2; D gene ambiguous. This CDR3 contains 14 residues. Trimming took off 3 bases at V and 3 bases at J, with 12 bases between the two ends. From germline, CDR1 is SGDLS and CDR2 YYNGEE.